The 26 T cell receptor beta chains below all came from one sample that was sequenced in a study of blood T cells in healthy people across ages. With a J-beta primer mix and a sample-barcoded 5' primer, a second PCR ran roughly 7 to 11 cycles. TCRdb processed the 5' RACE reads anew with MiXCR; each CDR3 protein has one entry. The sample lists about 1,500,000 distinct CDR3 sequences, roughly 40% occurring once. Material: blood. These receptors were obtained from a woman between 18 and 29 years old in good health.

This clonotype came up a few times. The chain combines TRBV12-3 or TRBV12-4 with TRBJ2-7, with 11 bases identical to TRBD2. TRBJ2-5 explains the end of the DNA better; the J call may be wrong. The CDR3 consists of 16 residues. CDR3 residues: CASSLIAGGPGETQYF. In nucleotides, the CDR3 is TGTGCCAGCAGTTTAATAGCGGGAGGGCCGGGAGAGACCCAGTACTTC.

CDR3 DNA: TGTGCCAGCAGCGACCGACCCGGCGAGCAGTTCTTC. Residues: CASSDRPGEQFF. This chain joins TRBV7-2 and TRBJ2-1, with D unclear. Per germline, CDR1 SGHTA and CDR2 FQGNSA. Trimming removed 5 bases from V and 10 bases from J, with 12 bases in between. The CDR3 loop spans 12 amino acids.

The chain couples TRBV6-5 to TRBJ1-1; possibly TRBD1 for D (6 bases). The germline CDR1 and CDR2 sequences are MNHEY and SVGAGI. The CDR3 is made up of 13 amino acids. Trimming pared 11 bases from V and 7 bases from J, leaving 20 bases between. The CDR3 sequence is CAGKLGGGLEAFF. The CDR3 region has the DNA TGTGCCGGCAAGCTAGGGGGGGGACTTGAAGCTTTCTTT.

The CDR3 bases are TGTGCCAGCAGTTCCCCGGGGAGGGGAGAGACCCAGTACTTC. It codes for CASSSPGRGETQYF. V usage is TRBV7-9 and J usage is TRBJ2-7; 7 bases match TRBD2. Judging by the DNA end, TRBJ2-5 fits better; the J call may be wrong. CDR3 length: 14 amino acids. Per germline, CDR1 SEHNR and CDR2 FQNEAQ (reference sequence).

This clonotype has just a few counts. The rearrangement links TRBV20-1 to TRBJ2-3; D might be TRBD1 (5 bases). Germline CDR1 and CDR2: DFQATT and SNEGSKA (reference sequence). The CDR3 is made up of 12 amino acids. V was cut by 8 bases and J by 4 bases, with 13 bases left in between. Written as DNA, the CDR3 is TGCAGTCCGCCTATAGGGGCAGATACGCAGTATTTT. Translating gives CSPPIGADTQYF.

This chain joins TRBV20-1 and TRBJ1-2; D is possibly TRBD1 (5 bases). Trimming removed 4 bases from V and 2 bases from J, with 14 bases in between. The CDR3 loop spans 14 amino acids. The V gene's germline CDR1 is DFQATT and CDR2 SNEGSKA (reference sequence). CDR3 amino acids: CSAKTDSTNYGYTF. CDR3 bases: TGCAGTGCTAAGACTGACAGCACCAACTATGGCTACACCTTC.

This clonotype appeared a few times. The chain joins TRBV4-1 to TRBJ2-1; no clear D. The germline gives CDR1 MGHRA, CDR2 YSYEKL. V was pared by 5 bases and J by 6 bases, with 17 bases between. This CDR3 region has 15 residues. In DNA, the CDR3 is TGCGCCAGCAGCTCGCCGGGCAAAAGACCCAATGAGCAGTTCTTC. Encoded protein: CASSSPGKRPNEQFF.

This clonotype was counted between two and nine times. DNA for the CDR3: TGTGCCAGCAGTTTCCGGGACTCCTTGGTGCAGTACTTC. Translated, it gives CASSFRDSLVQYF. The rearrangement uses TRBV28 and TRBJ2-7; possible D gene TRBD2, 6 bases. The germline V and J ends were trimmed by 3 bases and 9 bases, with 15 bases remaining between them. Germline CDR1 and CDR2: MDHEN and SYDVKM. The CDR3 spans 13 residues.

Worth noting for this clonotype: The germline gene is not matched at one end of the junction; a read error may be the cause. V and J are TRBV6-2 or TRBV6-3 and TRBJ2-1, with 9 bases lining up with TRBD2. CDR1 MNHEY and CDR2 SVGEGT come from the germline V gene. CDR3 length: 15 residues. The CDR3 sequence is CASRPSGRIVNGQFF. CDR3 coding DNA: TGTGCCAGCAGACCGAGCGGGAGGATTGTAAATGGGCAGTTCTTC.

The V gene is TRBV5-1, the J gene TRBJ2-2; D gene uncertain. This CDR3 region has 13 residues. CDR1 is SGHRS and CDR2 is YFSETQ in the germline V gene. Trimming pared 4 bases from V and 2 bases from J, leaving 6 bases between. This CDR3 is CASSPINTGELFF. In DNA, the CDR3 is TGCGCCAGCAGCCCCATAAACACCGGGGAGCTGTTTTTT.

This chain links TRBV27 with TRBJ2-1; TRBD2 aligns across 10 bases. Losses at the gene ends were 5 bases for V and 7 bases for J; bases not matched to a gene: 14. CDR1 is MNHEY and CDR2 is SMNVEV in the germline V gene (reference sequence). The CDR3 extends over 17 amino acids. The CDR3 DNA is TGTGCCAGCAGTGTACTTATAGCGGGAGGACTCAAAAATGAGCAGTTCTTC. This codes for CASSVLIAGGLKNEQFF.

The J gene is TRBJ1-5, the V gene TRBV7-9, with 9 bases that match TRBD1. The junction had 12 bases not matched to a gene; V was cut back by 7 bases and J by 5 bases. The germline V gene encodes CDR1 SEHNR and CDR2 FQNEAQ (reference sequence). This CDR3 is 16 amino acids long. The CDR3 here is CASTSWDRVKDQPQHF. CDR3 in DNA: TGTGCCAGCACCTCCTGGGACAGGGTGAAGGATCAGCCCCAGCATTTT.

This chain uses TRBV20-1 with TRBJ1-2; D remains unclear. Trimming shortened V by 6 bases and J by 8 bases, and 13 bases separated the two germline ends. CDR1 DFQATT and CDR2 SNEGSKA come from the germline V gene (reference sequence). CDR3 length: 11 residues. The CDR3 reads CSAEKVGGYTF. The CDR3 nucleotides read TGCAGTGCCGAGAAAGTGGGGGGCTACACCTTC.

The rearrangement uses TRBV6-5 and TRBJ1-5; 12 nucleotides match TRBD1. V lost 4 bases, J lost 2 bases, and 12 bases stayed unmatched. Per germline, CDR1 MNHEY and CDR2 SVGAGI. CDR3 length equals 19 residues. CDR3 sequence reads: CASSSVPGQGASGNQPQHF. DNA for the CDR3: TGTGCCAGCAGTTCCGTCCCGGGACAGGGGGCTTCTGGCAATCAGCCCCAGCATTTT.

This chain joins TRBV9 and TRBJ1-3; D remains ambiguous. Germline loops: CDR1 SGDLS, CDR2 YYNGEE. The CDR3 totals 12 residues. V was trimmed by 4 bases and J by 3 bases, leaving 5 bases between them. The CDR3 bases are TGTGCCAGCAGCACCCTTGGAAACACCATATATTTT. Translated, it gives CASSTLGNTIYF.

This clonotype was recorded many times. This chain uses TRBV5-1 with TRBJ2-3, with a weak D call TRBD2 (6 bases). Trimming stripped 2 bases from V and 2 bases from J, with 12 bases between. Germline CDR1 is SGHRS and CDR2 is YFSETQ. This CDR3 has 15 amino acids. The CDR3 region has the DNA TGCGCCAGCAGCTTAAGGACTACCGACACAGATACGCAGTATTTT. Protein sequence: CASSLRTTDTDTQYF. Using reference TRBV5-1 and TRBJ2-3 for the parts outside the CDR3, the full variable domain is KAGVTQTPRYLIKTRGQQVTLSCSPISGHRSVSWYQQTPGQGLQFLFEYFSETQRNKGNFPGRFSGRQFSNSRSEMNVSTLELGDSALYLCASSLRTTDTDTQYFGPGTRLTVL.

V gene TRBV7-2 combines with J gene TRBJ1-2, with TRBD1 identical over 11 bases. CDR3 length equals 14 residues. CDR1 is SGHTA, CDR2 FQGNSA, per germline. V shed 4 bases and J 8 bases; nucleotides not matched to a gene: 6. The CDR3 loop is CASSSMDRGLGYTF. The CDR3 DNA reads as TGTGCCAGCAGCTCGATGGACAGGGGGCTGGGCTACACCTTC.

The CDR3 here is CASSPIMSGDRGYTF. Written as DNA, the CDR3 is TGTGCCAGCAGCCCGATAATGTCGGGGGACCGAGGCTACACCTTC. The chain employs TRBV7-9 and TRBJ1-2; D possibly corresponds to TRBD1 (5 bases). V lost 5 bases, J lost 8 bases, and 21 bases lay in between. Germline V gene data show CDR1 as SEHNR and CDR2 as FQNEAQ (reference sequence). There are 15 residues in the CDR3.

This clonotype was seen a few times. V usage is TRBV5-1 and J usage is TRBJ2-7; D is perhaps TRBD1 (5 bases). CDR3 length equals 15 residues. Germline CDR1 SGHRS, CDR2 YFSETQ. V lost 0 bases and J lost 1, with 11 bases in between. CDR3 sequence (DNA): TGCGCCAGCAGCTTGGAGGGCAGGGAATCCTACGAGCAGTACTTC. Its protein is CASSLEGRESYEQYF.

This clonotype was counted between two and nine times. The chain carries TRBV6-2 or TRBV6-3 and TRBJ1-1; tentatively, D is TRBD1 (5 bases). Germline CDR1 and CDR2: MNHEY and SVGEGT. This CDR3 is built from 16 residues. The ends were cut back, 5 bases at V and 1 base at J, with 17 bases in the middle. The CDR3 DNA sequence: TGTGCCAGCAGTGCAGCCCCGGGACGAAAGAACACTGAAGCTTTCTTT. Amino acids: CASSAAPGRKNTEAFF.

The rearrangement uses TRBV3-1 and TRBJ1-5; 8 positions match TRBD1. J was trimmed by 4 bases and V by 5 bases; bases with no gene match: 4. The CDR3 sequence is 14 residues long. Germline V CDR1 and CDR2: LGHDT, YNNKEL (reference sequence). CDR3 sequence (DNA): TGTGCCAGCAGCGGTCGGGACAGGAATCAGCCCCAGCATTTT. Amino acids: CASSGRDRNQPQHF.

The V gene is TRBV6-5, the J gene TRBJ2-3; tentatively, D is TRBD1 (6 bases). Trimming took off 2 bases at V and 0 bases at J, with 12 bases between the two ends. From germline, CDR1 is MNHEY and CDR2 SVGAGI. CDR3 length equals 16 residues. In nucleotides, the CDR3 is TGTGCCAGCAGTTACGAAGGGACAACTAGCACAGATACGCAGTATTTT. It codes for CASSYEGTTSTDTQYF.

This clonotype was picked up many times. The chain is built from TRBV10-3 and TRBJ2-3, with TRBD2 matching over 12 bases. After removal of 0 bases from V and 5 bases from J, the junction contained 0 bases not matched to a gene. The CDR3 consists of 15 residues. CDR1 is ENHRY and CDR2 is SYGVKD in the germline V gene. For the CDR3, the DNA is TGTGCCATCAGTGAGTCACTAGCGGGAGGAGATACGCAGTATTTT. This sequence encodes CAISESLAGGDTQYF.

This clonotype has just one count. The chain combines TRBV20-1 with TRBJ2-7, with TRBD2 matching 12 bases. The J segment lost 2 bases and the V segment lost 7 bases, leaving 3 bases of the junction unmatched. The CDR3 is 13 residues long. The germline V gene encodes CDR1 DFQATT and CDR2 SNEGSKA (reference sequence). The CDR3 region is CSDTSGGTYEQYF. In DNA, the CDR3 is TGCAGTGACACTAGCGGGGGGACCTACGAGCAGTACTTC.

The chain has TRBV6-6 and TRBJ1-2, with TRBD1 matching over 8 bases. V was clipped by 4 bases and J by 8 bases; unmatched bases: 3. Germline V lookup: CDR1 MNHNY, CDR2 SVGAGI (reference sequence). This CDR3 comprises 12 residues. In nucleotides, the CDR3 is TGTGCCAGCAGTTCAGGGGGCGACGGCTACACCTTC. Encoded protein: CASSSGGDGYTF.

The gene calls are TRBV5-1 and TRBJ2-1; either TRBD1 or TRBD2 may fit D (5 bases each). The CDR3 contains 17 residues. V was shortened by 3 bases and J by 2 bases, with 18 bases between the two germline ends. Germline lookup yields CDR1 SGHRS and CDR2 YFSETQ. The CDR3 nucleotides are TGCGCCAGCAGCTACATTGCGGGCCAGGGAACCTACAATGAGCAGTTCTTC. Its protein is CASSYIAGQGTYNEQFF.